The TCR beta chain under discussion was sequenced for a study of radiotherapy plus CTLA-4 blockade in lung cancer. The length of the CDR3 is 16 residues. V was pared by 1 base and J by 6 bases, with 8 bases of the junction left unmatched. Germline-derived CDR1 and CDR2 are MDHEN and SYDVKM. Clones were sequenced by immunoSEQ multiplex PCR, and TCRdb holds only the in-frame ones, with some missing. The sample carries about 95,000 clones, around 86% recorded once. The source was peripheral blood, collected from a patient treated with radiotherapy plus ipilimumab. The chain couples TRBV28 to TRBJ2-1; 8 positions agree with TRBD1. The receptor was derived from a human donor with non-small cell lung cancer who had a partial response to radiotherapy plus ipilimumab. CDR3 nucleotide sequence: TGTGCCAGCAGTTTATCCACCGGGACAGGCAGCAATGAGCAGTTCTTC. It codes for CASSLSTGTGSNEQFF.